This T cell receptor beta chain derives from a study of Tregs in tolerant kidney transplant recipients. Recipients received nonmyeloablative bone marrow transplants from related graft donors, with transient mixed chimerism. The table came from immunoSEQ multiplex PCR; TCRdb's copy has only in-frame clones and leaves some out. This table holds 20,000 to 25,000 clones, 81% found once. The V gene's germline CDR1 is LNHNV and CDR2 YYDKDF (reference sequence). With 1 base removed from V and 7 bases from J, the gap between germline ends came to 14 bases. The length of the CDR3 is 15 residues. The TCR comes from a human patient who received a combined kidney and bone marrow transplant. Some T cells may be transferred from the graft donor. J is TRBJ1-5 and V is TRBV15; TRBD1 is a possible D gene (5 bases). The input for sequencing was CD8+ T cells from blood (PBMCs), taken 6 months after the transplant. The CDR3 sequence: CATSRVGGVLQPQHF. In DNA form, the CDR3 reads TGTGCCACCAGCAGAGTGGGGGGGGTCTTGCAGCCCCAGCATTTT.